This T cell receptor beta chain emerged from a study of response to subunit inactivated influenza vaccine. Study-wide points: New T cells are recruited in small numbers by each seasonal influenza vaccination, according to the authors' suggestion.

From the RT-PCR reads, TCRdb called clonotypes with MiXCR, one entry per CDR3 protein. The repertoire consists of over 800,000 distinct CDR3 sequences, with 21% occurring once and the leading ten covering roughly 10%. Germline CDR1 is SQVTM and CDR2 is ANQGSEA. V trimming: 5 bases; J trimming: 3 bases; junction bases outside the gene matches: 6. CDR3 length equals 13 residues. The sample holds many counts of this clonotype. What it binds is not known. Sequences were derived from PBMCs from blood, sampled 4 to 6 days after vaccination. The chain uses TRBV29-1 and TRBJ2-7, with TRBD1 matching 8 bases. This sequence originates from a man aged 50 or older who received an inactivated influenza vaccine. The chain's CDR3 is CSVKGQGLYEQYF. CDR3 in DNA: TGCAGCGTTAAAGGACAGGGACTCTACGAGCAGTACTTC.